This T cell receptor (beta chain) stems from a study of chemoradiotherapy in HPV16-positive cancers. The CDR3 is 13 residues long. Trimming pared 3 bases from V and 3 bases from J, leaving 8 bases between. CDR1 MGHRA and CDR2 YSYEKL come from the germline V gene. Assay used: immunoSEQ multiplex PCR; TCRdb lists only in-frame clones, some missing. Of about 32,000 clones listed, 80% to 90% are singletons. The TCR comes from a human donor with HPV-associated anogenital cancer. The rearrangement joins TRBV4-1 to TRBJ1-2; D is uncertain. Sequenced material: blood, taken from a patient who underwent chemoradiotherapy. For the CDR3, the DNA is TGCGCCAGCAGCCAGGGGAGGGACTATGGCTACACCTTC. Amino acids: CASSQGRDYGYTF.